This T cell receptor beta chain was retrieved from a study of OX40 agonist ivuxolimab in advanced cancers. Sequencing used immunoSEQ multiplex PCR; TCRdb keeps in-frame clones, though not all of them. The data show approximately 34,000 clones, with around 90% seen just once and roughly 53% held by the top ten. The CDR3 is 19 amino acids. From germline, CDR1 is SGHDT and CDR2 YYEEEE. V shed 1 base, J shed 1 base, and the junction held 12 bases outside the gene matches. The material was CD4+ or CD8+ T cells sorted from blood, obtained in a trial of the OX40 agonist ivuxolimab. The gene calls are TRBV5-6 and TRBJ1-2; the match to TRBD1 covers 11 bases. This TCR derives from an adult with an advanced solid tumor such as melanoma, head and neck, liver or kidney cancer. CDR3 sequence (DNA): TGTGCCAGCAGCTTGTTCGCCGCTGGGACAGGGGGGGGTAACTATGGCTACACCTTC. It is translated as CASSLFAAGTGGGNYGYTF.